The text below deals with one T cell receptor beta chain. Ophthalmopathy cases showed moderate-to-severe activity, scoring CAS ≥3 and NOSPECS ≥4, with duration under 3 months. The germline gives CDR1 MNHNS, CDR2 SASEGT. The CDR3 has 15 residues. Germline trimming cut 5 bases from V and 4 bases from J; bases unmatched to any gene: 8. Scientists amplified the TCR beta CDR3 regions from RNA transcripts. First-round RT-PCR with HTBI primers preceded a second-round multiplex PCR. Using its own MiXCR run on the multiplex PCR reads, TCRdb lists one record per CDR3 protein. The table records about 370,000 distinct CDR3 sequences, 15% to 20% of them present only once. This sample is part of a study of Graves' ophthalmopathy and Graves' hyperthyroidism.

This sequence joins TRBV6-1 and TRBJ1-2, with 9 bases aligning to TRBD1. The TCR sequence derives from a woman aged 18-29 years with Graves' ophthalmopathy. The sample taken for sequencing was peripheral blood. DNA of the CDR3: TGTGCCAGCAGTCCAGGACAGGGGCGGGGCTATGGCTACACCTTC. It yields the protein CASSPGQGRGYGYTF.